This T cell receptor (beta chain) is from a study of preoperative IRX-2 immunotherapy in early breast cancer. Treatment meaning: preoperative locoregional IRX-2 cytokine immunotherapy. V lost 2 bases and J lost 3, with 20 bases in between. Looked up from germline, CDR1 is LNHDA and CDR2 is SQIVND (reference sequence). The CDR3 contains 18 residues. The repertoire was sequenced with immunoSEQ multiplex PCR; TCRdb's copy has only in-frame clones and lacks some. The sample lists about 98,000 clones, more than 80% occurring once. The source was tumor tissue, collected after IRX-2 immunotherapy. This clonotype originated in a human donor with breast cancer. The chain joins TRBV19 to TRBJ1-5, with D possibly TRBD1 on 5 matching bases. The CDR3 spells CASSIPEGLPGNNQPQHF. Written as DNA, the CDR3 is TGTGCCAGTAGTATACCTGAGGGGCTCCCCGGGAACAATCAGCCCCAGCATTTT.